Described below is a single T cell receptor (beta chain) sequence and its context. This clonotype was found a few times. This clone's antigen is unknown. It has no much larger one-base neighbor in the sample; base qualities were not kept. The source of the sample is a study of T-cell reconstitution after alpha-beta-depleted transplantation in children (dated by TCRdb to 2016 to 2017). About the investigation overall: T-cell immune reconstitution after TCRalphabeta/CD19-depleted allogeneic hematopoietic cell transplantation in children was quantitatively tracked in the study by means of TCR repertoire profiling.

The germline V gene yields LGHNA for CDR1 and YNFKEQ for CDR2. V lost 5 bases and J lost 12 bases; the stretch between them is 14 bases long. The CDR3 sequence holds 12 residues, the cysteine and phenylalanine included. Only the CDR3 DNA stays, 36 bases, in frame from base 1. Library preparation was by PCR. Sequencing took place on an Illumina HiSeq 2500. Molecular barcoding was employed in the preparation of TCR libraries, with unique molecular identifiers being used to normalize TCRbeta repertoire quantification. TCRdb trimmed the raw reads at Q25, called clones with MiXCR and kept productive beta chains. Each entry merges the rows of one CDR3 protein and shows their most common DNA and genes. In all, the sample holds some 240,000 distinct CDR3 sequences, and 9.5% to 15% of those were seen once. The leading ten clones occupy roughly 2.6% of the sample.

The source was PBMCs from the stem cell graft donor, collected from the stem cell graft. The TCR comes from a human donor who donated a stem cell graft to a child with acute lymphoblastic leukemia. The V and J genes are TRBV4-2 and TRBJ2-1, with a tentative D call of TRBD1 or TRBD2, each matching 6 bases. The DNA sequence is as follows: TGTGCCAGCAGCGCGCGCGAGGGGGGGCAGTTCTTC. This translates into CASSAREGGQFF.